The 6 T cell receptor beta chains listed next were all sequenced from one sample in a study of response to subunit inactivated influenza vaccine. A single record per CDR3 protein comes from TCRdb applying MiXCR to the RT-PCR reads. The sample consists of hundreds of thousands of distinct CDR3 sequences, 15% to 19% of them appearing once. Material: PBMCs from blood, obtained about 12 days after vaccination. These receptors all stem from a man aged 45-65 years who received an inactivated influenza vaccine.

The V and J genes are TRBV28 and TRBJ2-5; possibly TRBD1 for D (5 bases). CDR3 length: 14 amino acids. The V and J ends lost 4 bases and 2 bases respectively, with 11 bases between them. Germline values: CDR1 MDHEN, CDR2 SYDVKM. The CDR3 region is CASSSTGIQETQYF. The CDR3, as DNA: TGTGCCAGCAGTTCTACAGGAATTCAAGAGACCCAGTACTTC.

The V call is TRBV20-1, the J call TRBJ1-5; 7 bases fit TRBD1. This CDR3 contains 13 residues. From germline, CDR1 is DFQATT and CDR2 SNEGSKA (reference sequence). With V trimmed by 6 bases and J by 3 bases, 5 bases remained unmatched. CDR3 amino acids: CSAADRDNQPQHF. CDR3 nucleotides: TGCAGTGCGGCAGACAGGGACAATCAGCCCCAGCATTTT.

For this clonotype: An end of the junction differs from the germline gene, which may be a read error. V gene TRBV3-1 combines with J gene TRBJ2-2; 7 bases match TRBD2. The CDR3 runs 17 residues. CDR1 LGHDT and CDR2 YNNKEL come from the germline V gene (reference sequence). CDR3 sequence reads: CASTQDLAGVNTGELFF. The CDR3 coding sequence is TGTGCCAGCACCCAAGACCTCGCGGGGGTAAACACCGGGGAGCTGTTTTTT.

This chain uses TRBV9 with TRBJ2-7; 9 bases line up with TRBD1. Germline lookup yields CDR1 SGDLS and CDR2 YYNGEE. Losses at the gene ends were 3 bases for V and 7 bases for J; bases not matched to a gene: 8. CDR3 length: 14 amino acids. The DNA of the CDR3 is TGTGCCAGCAGCGCCGGGACAGGGAGTCTAGAGCAGTACTTC. Translation: CASSAGTGSLEQYF. The full variable domain, rest sourced from reference TRBV9 and TRBJ2-7, is DSGVTQTPKHLITATGQRVTLRCSPRSGDLSVYWYQQSLDQGLQFLIQYYNGEERAKGNILERFSAQQFPDLHSELNLSSLELGDSALYFCASSAGTGSLEQYFGPGTRLTVT.

The chain combines TRBV15 with TRBJ2-3, with D unresolved. This CDR3 has 15 residues. V lost 1 base and J 0 bases, leaving 8 bases between the germline ends. CDR1 is LNHNV, CDR2 YYDKDF, per germline (reference sequence). Here the CDR3 reads CATSRVVRSTDTQYF. In nucleotides, the CDR3 is TGTGCCACCAGCAGAGTTGTCAGGAGCACAGATACGCAGTATTTT.

The chain combines TRBV5-1 with TRBJ2-4; perhaps TRBD2 as D (5 bases). Germline loops: CDR1 SGHRS, CDR2 YFSETQ. Trimming removed 0 bases from V and 14 bases from J, with 12 bases in between. The CDR3 extends over 12 amino acids. CDR3 DNA: TGCGCCAGCAGCTTGGATGGTCTAGCTAAGTACTTC. This encodes CASSLDGLAKYF.